This note documents a single T cell receptor beta chain sequence. The sample originates from a study of response to subunit inactivated influenza vaccine. V was pared by 3 bases and J by 4 bases, with 8 bases of the junction left unmatched. The germline V gene has CDR1 KGHSH and CDR2 LQKENI. The CDR3 covers 15 residues. MiXCR was run by TCRdb on the RT-PCR reads, yielding one entry per CDR3 protein. This table has over 800,000 distinct CDR3 sequences, 21% appearing once. This chain connects TRBV18 to TRBJ2-7; 8 bases are a match to TRBD1. Sequences were derived from PBMCs from blood, sampled more than 4 days after vaccination. This TCR was recovered from a man in his fifties who received an inactivated influenza vaccine. CDR3 sequence reads: CASSPARGRGYEQYF. The CDR3 nucleotides are TGTGCCAGCTCACCGGCCAGGGGGCGGGGTTACGAGCAGTACTTC.